The text below deals with one TCR beta chain. Its target is unknown. This entry comes from a study of early stage breast cancer tumors. Study information: Of around 15 invasive breast tumors, about a dozen were hormone receptor-positive, HER2-negative.

Sequencing was performed with immunoSEQ multiplex PCR; in TCRdb, only in-frame clones are kept and a portion is missing. Among 40,000 to 60,000 clones, approximately 80% were seen once, and the ten largest hold 1.3% to 1.5%. Overall study findings and caveats: In about 90% of the 16 patients, blood comparison separated tumor from normal breast. Chain pairing and CD4, CD8 or FOXP3 expression were not captured.

The CDR3 consists of 16 residues. Germline CDR1 reads SGHAT; CDR2 reads FQNNGV. V was cut by 2 bases and J by 0 bases, with 10 bases left in between. The sequence was obtained from a person aged 45 to 59 with breast cancer. This chain connects TRBV11-2 to TRBJ2-2; unclear D gene. The specimen was blood. The CDR3 DNA sequence: TGTGCCAGCAGCTTATTGGACCGTACGAACACCGGGGAGCTGTTTTTT. Translation: CASSLLDRTNTGELFF.